The T cell receptor (beta chain) described here comes from a study of blood T cell repertoires in COVID-19. Study-wide context: There were acute and convalescent COVID-19 samples, and they came from the United States, Italy and Spain.

Patients of the Seattle cohort, enrolled during active infection, were followed longitudinally. The J segment lost 5 bases and the V segment lost 0 bases, leaving 5 bases of the junction unmatched. The CDR3 totals 15 residues. CDR1 is SGHRS, CDR2 YFSETQ, per germline. TCRdb keeps only in-frame clones here, not all; method: immunoSEQ multiplex PCR. This table has 100,000 to 150,000 clones, 75% to 90% appearing once. The rearrangement links TRBV5-1 to TRBJ2-3, with 8 positions matching TRBD2. This receptor was obtained from a woman of 80 years or more with COVID-19, enrolled during active disease. Sequencing input: peripheral blood. This chain's CDR3 is CASSLGGLAGDTQYF. CDR3 coding DNA: TGCGCCAGCAGCTTGGGAGGTCTAGCGGGAGATACGCAGTATTTT.